These 22 T cell receptor beta chains were sequenced from one sample in a study of T cell repertoires in cytomegalovirus infection. TCRdb called the reads again in MiXCR, with one record for every CDR3 protein. The repertoire includes fewer than 550,000 distinct CDR3 sequences, around 11% of them detected once, and more than 8.5% sits in the top ten. The specimen was PBMCs. The receptors come from a human donor in good health (CMV status not recorded). Some clones in this sample may be carry-over from other donors' samples.

This clonotype was seen repeatedly, ten times or more. The chain carries TRBV2 and TRBJ2-6, with 8 bases identical to TRBD2. Germline V gene data show CDR1 as SNHLY and CDR2 as FYNNEI. This CDR3 spans 18 amino acids. Losses at the gene ends were 2 bases for V and 2 bases for J; bases not matched to a gene: 8. The CDR3 protein is CASSEPSGGVTGANVLTF. The CDR3 region has the DNA TGTGCCAGCAGTGAACCCAGCGGGGGAGTTACTGGGGCCAACGTCCTGACTTTC.

This clonotype was seen many times. The rearrangement uses TRBV7-9 and TRBJ2-1; D is uncertain. The germline V gene encodes CDR1 SEHNR and CDR2 FQNEAQ (reference sequence). Trimming removed 8 bases at V and 5 bases at J, with 4 bases between. This CDR3 region has 10 residues. CDR3 protein: CASGDNEQFF. The CDR3 nucleotides are TGTGCCAGCGGAGACAATGAGCAGTTCTTC.

This clonotype turned up a few times. The CDR3: CAWSSRGDYGYTF. As DNA, the CDR3 is TGTGCCTGGAGTTCGAGGGGAGACTATGGCTACACCTTC. This chain joins TRBV30 and TRBJ1-2; maybe TRBD1 (5 bases). CDR1 is GTSNPN and CDR2 is SVGIG in the germline V gene (reference sequence). The CDR3 consists of 13 residues. V lost 2 bases to trimming and J lost 3 bases, with 10 bases between them. The full variable domain, rest sourced from reference TRBV30 and TRBJ1-2, is SQTIHQWPATLVQPVGSPLSLECTVEGTSNPNLYWYRQAAGRGLQLLFYSVGIGQISSEVPQNLSASRPQDRQFILSSKKLLLSDSGFYLCAWSSRGDYGYTFGSGTRLTVV.

The chain links TRBV18 to TRBJ1-1; 8 bases are a match to TRBD1. Per the germline V gene, CDR1 is KGHSH and CDR2 is LQKENI. This CDR3 spans 14 amino acids. Unmatched junction bases numbered 6, after V lost 4 bases and J lost 5 bases. CDR3 sequence (DNA): TGTGCCAGCTCACGTGGACAGGGCTGGACTGAAGCTTTCTTT. Translation gives CASSRGQGWTEAFF.

This clonotype was found a few times. The V gene is TRBV29-1, the J gene TRBJ2-7, with D perhaps matching TRBD1 or TRBD2 (5 bases each). Germline lookup yields CDR1 SQVTM and CDR2 ANQGSEA. The CDR3 loop spans 11 amino acids. The V and J ends lost 7 bases and 6 bases respectively, with 13 bases between them. The CDR3 region is CSGGARTEQYF. The CDR3 nucleotides read TGCAGCGGAGGGGCGAGGACCGAGCAGTACTTC.

This clonotype was detected ten times or more. The rearrangement uses TRBV28 and TRBJ2-1, with D tentatively TRBD2 (7 bases). V lost 6 bases and J lost 7, with 22 bases in between. Germline loops: CDR1 MDHEN, CDR2 SYDVKM. The CDR3 is made up of 16 amino acids. The CDR3 spells CASSLPWGGGSNEQFF. DNA for the CDR3: TGTGCCAGCAGCCTACCCTGGGGCGGGGGCTCAAATGAGCAGTTCTTC.

V gene TRBV9 combines with J gene TRBJ1-3, with D possibly matching TRBD1 (5 bases). The CDR3 spans 15 residues. CDR1 is SGDLS and CDR2 is YYNGEE in the germline V gene. V lost 5 bases, J lost 1 base, and 13 bases lay in between. DNA for the CDR3: TGTGCCAGCAGAAAGGGGAGTACGTCTGGAAACACCATATATTTT. Its protein product is CASRKGSTSGNTIYF.

The chain carries TRBV9 and TRBJ2-5; 9 positions match TRBD2. Germline loops: CDR1 SGDLS, CDR2 YYNGEE. The length of the CDR3 is 16 residues. Trimming removed 0 bases from V and 5 bases from J; junction bases left unmatched: 8. CDR3 in DNA: TGTGCCAGCAGCGTAGTTGCGGGGGGGCCGCAGGAGACCCAGTACTTC. Translated, it gives CASSVVAGGPQETQYF.

Written as DNA, the CDR3 is TGTGCCAGCGAGGATTCGGAGGGGCCGGGCCGGGAAAAACTGTTTTTT. This gives the protein CASEDSEGPGREKLFF. The chain joins TRBV2 to TRBJ1-4; D is possibly TRBD1 (5 bases). The V end was cut by 8 bases, the J end by 8 bases, with 24 bases between. Germline V CDR1 and CDR2: SNHLY, FYNNEI. The CDR3 consists of 16 residues. Using reference TRBV2 and TRBJ1-4 for the parts outside the CDR3, the full variable domain is EPEVTQTPSHQVTQMGQEVILRCVPISNHLYFYWYRQILGQKVEFLVSFYNNEISEKSEIFDDQFSVERPDGSNFTLKIRSTKLEDSAMYFCASEDSEGPGREKLFFGSGTQLSVL.

In its sample, this clonotype was seen a few times. The V gene is TRBV18, the J gene TRBJ2-7; D ambiguous. Per the germline V gene, CDR1 is KGHSH and CDR2 is LQKENI. The CDR3 is made up of 15 amino acids. V was cut by 0 bases and J by 4 bases, with 13 bases left in between. The CDR3 DNA reads TGTGCCAGCTCACCACCGGGTATAGGTCGTTACGAGCAGTACTTC. As protein: CASSPPGIGRYEQYF.

This clonotype came up many times. The genes are TRBV5-1 and TRBJ2-7; 9 bases fit TRBD1. The CDR3 runs to 16 residues. J lost 5 bases, V lost 4 bases, and 13 bases had no gene match. Germline V gene lookup returns CDR1 SGHRS and CDR2 YFSETQ. The chain's CDR3 is CASSRSNRDRVHEQYF. The CDR3 DNA reads as TGCGCCAGCAGCCGATCCAACCGGGACAGGGTACACGAGCAGTACTTC.

This clonotype was recorded many times. J is TRBJ1-1 and V is TRBV7-3; D not certain. V lost 5 bases and J lost 4, with 11 bases in between. Germline values: CDR1 SGHTA, CDR2 FQGTGA. The CDR3 contains 13 residues. This chain's CDR3 is CASSLSALTEAFF. The DNA of the CDR3 is TGTGCCAGCAGCCTATCAGCGCTCACTGAAGCTTTCTTT.

The chain carries TRBV6-6 and TRBJ1-1; D call uncertain. The length of the CDR3 is 14 residues. V dropped 6 bases and J dropped 0 bases, with 11 bases sitting between them. The V gene's germline CDR1 is MNHNY and CDR2 SVGAGI (reference sequence). The CDR3, as DNA: TGTGCCAGCAGGGCGGCAGGAGTGAACACTGAAGCTTTCTTT. Protein sequence: CASRAAGVNTEAFF.

This clonotype has at least ten counts. The chain carries TRBV7-2 and TRBJ2-3; D is ambiguous. This CDR3 region has 15 residues. Trimming shortened V by 2 bases and J by 3 bases, and 12 bases separated the two germline ends. Germline values: CDR1 SGHTA, CDR2 FQGNSA. Here the CDR3 reads CASSLNGVPTDTQYF. CDR3 sequence (DNA): TGTGCCAGCAGCTTAAACGGTGTGCCGACAGATACGCAGTATTTT.

This clonotype was counted between two and nine times. The chain carries TRBV29-1 and TRBJ2-5; TRBD1 matches at 8 bases. The CDR3 consists of 13 residues. Germline CDR1 and CDR2: SQVTM and ANQGSEA. V shed 3 bases and J 2 bases; nucleotides not matched to a gene: 2. The CDR3: CSVDRGLQETQYF. CDR3 in DNA: TGCAGCGTTGACAGGGGGCTTCAAGAGACCCAGTACTTC.

The genes are TRBV19 and TRBJ1-4; D call uncertain. Germline-derived CDR1 and CDR2 are LNHDA and SQIVND (reference sequence). The CDR3 contains 16 residues. The V and J ends lost 0 bases and 7 bases respectively, with 15 bases between them. The CDR3 is CASSIDASGILEKLFF. The CDR3 nucleotides are TGTGCCAGTAGTATAGATGCGTCCGGGATCCTTGAAAAACTGTTTTTT.

This clonotype was seen repeatedly, ten times or more. V usage is TRBV12-3 or TRBV12-4 and J usage is TRBJ1-2; 8 positions agree with TRBD1. V was pared by 5 bases and J by 8 bases, with 13 bases of the junction left unmatched. The CDR3 covers 15 residues. CDR3 region: CASSLQGGQGGGYTF. The CDR3 coding sequence is TGTGCCAGCAGTCTCCAGGGTGGACAGGGAGGGGGCTACACCTTC.

In its sample, this clonotype was seen many times. CDR3 in amino acids: CASSEIGGSYYGYTF. The CDR3 DNA sequence: TGTGCCAGCAGTGAAATAGGGGGGTCCTACTATGGCTACACCTTC. V usage is TRBV25-1 and J usage is TRBJ1-2; tentatively, D is TRBD1 (6 bases). The V gene's germline CDR1 is MGHDK and CDR2 SYGVNS. This CDR3 has 15 residues. V was pared by 2 bases and J by 3 bases, with 13 bases between.

This clonotype was seen at least ten times. The V gene is TRBV4-2, the J gene TRBJ1-6; no firm D call. The CDR3 loop spans 14 amino acids. V lost 4 bases to trimming and J lost 7 bases, with 11 bases between them. Looked up from germline, CDR1 is LGHNA and CDR2 is YNFKEQ. The CDR3 here is CASSLHLENSPLHF. CDR3 nucleotides: TGTGCCAGCAGCCTACACCTGGAGAATTCACCCCTCCACTTT.

The J gene is TRBJ1-3, the V gene TRBV28; D is undetermined. CDR1 is MDHEN, CDR2 SYDVKM, per germline. This CDR3 is 15 amino acids long. V lost 4 bases, J lost 3 bases, and 13 bases lay in between. The CDR3 region is CASSSGPKLGNTIYF. For the CDR3, the DNA is TGTGCCAGCAGTTCCGGGCCGAAGCTTGGAAACACCATATATTTT.

In this sample, this clonotype turned up many times. CDR3 loop: CASSLAGNTIYF. The CDR3 nucleotides are TGTGCCAGCAGCTTAGCAGGAAACACCATATATTTT. The V and J genes are TRBV7-2 and TRBJ1-3, with D unclear. The V end was cut by 0 bases, the J end by 4 bases, with 1 base between. Germline V gene lookup returns CDR1 SGHTA and CDR2 FQGNSA. CDR3 length equals 12 residues.

In its sample, this clonotype was seen many times. V gene TRBV7-9 combines with J gene TRBJ1-1, with 11 bases fitting TRBD1. CDR3 length: 16 amino acids. V lost 8 bases and J lost 0; bases outside the gene matches: 8. Germline V gives CDR1 SEHNR, CDR2 FQNEAQ (reference sequence). The CDR3 DNA is TGTGCCAGCCGCCGGACAGGGGGCTGGATGAACACTGAAGCTTTCTTT. It codes for CASRRTGGWMNTEAFF.